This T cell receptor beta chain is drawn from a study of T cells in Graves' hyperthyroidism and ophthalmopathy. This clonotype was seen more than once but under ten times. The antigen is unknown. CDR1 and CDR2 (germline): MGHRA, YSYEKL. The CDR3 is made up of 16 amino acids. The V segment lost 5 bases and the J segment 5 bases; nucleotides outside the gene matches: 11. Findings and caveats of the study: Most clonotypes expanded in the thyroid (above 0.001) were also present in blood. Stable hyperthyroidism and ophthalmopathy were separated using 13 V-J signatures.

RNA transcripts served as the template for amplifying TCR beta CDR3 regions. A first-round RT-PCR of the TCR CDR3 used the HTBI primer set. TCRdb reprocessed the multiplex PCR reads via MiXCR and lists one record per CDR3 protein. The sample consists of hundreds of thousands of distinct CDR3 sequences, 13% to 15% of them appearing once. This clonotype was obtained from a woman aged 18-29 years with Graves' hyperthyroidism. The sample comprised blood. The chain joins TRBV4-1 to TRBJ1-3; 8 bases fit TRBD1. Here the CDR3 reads CASSSSGQGIRNTIYF. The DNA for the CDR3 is TGCGCCAGCAGCTCTAGCGGACAGGGCATTCGAAACACCATATATTTT.